One sample yielded the 14 T cell receptor beta chains listed below, sequenced in a study of cytomegalovirus exposure and HLA in healthy donors. 60 Vbeta and 13 Jbeta primers were used in PCR. Sequencing was performed with immunoSEQ multiplex PCR; in TCRdb, only in-frame clones are kept and a portion is missing. The profile shows 130,000 or so clones, around 80% of them singletons. Sequenced material: PBMCs. These receptors were obtained from a woman aged 18-29 years in good health and CMV-seropositive.

This clone has just a few counts. V usage is TRBV20-1 and J usage is TRBJ2-7; D is possibly TRBD2 (6 bases). The V end lost 6 bases, the J end lost 7 bases, and 13 bases lay between the germline ends. This CDR3 spans 11 amino acids. Germline CDR1 is DFQATT and CDR2 is SNEGSKA (reference sequence). CDR3 DNA: TGCAGTGCCTCGGTGGCGGGGGAGCAGTACTTC. Encoded protein: CSASVAGEQYF.

This clone was seen a single time. The chain employs TRBV2 and TRBJ2-2; a possible D gene is TRBD1 (5 bases). Germline loops: CDR1 SNHLY, CDR2 FYNNEI. Trimming shortened V by 6 bases and J by 7 bases, and 9 bases separated the two germline ends. CDR3 length: 12 amino acids. CDR3 sequence reads: CASRGQGGELFF. Written as DNA, the CDR3 is TGTGCCAGCAGAGGGCAGGGCGGGGAGCTGTTTTTT.

The gene calls are TRBV4-1 and TRBJ2-1; 10 bases line up with TRBD2. Germline lookup yields CDR1 MGHRA and CDR2 YSYEKL. V lost 1 base, J lost 6 bases, and 3 bases stayed unmatched. The CDR3 totals 15 residues. CDR3 DNA: TGCGCCAGCAGCCAAGTAGGGACTAGCGTCAATGAGCAGTTCTTC. Amino acids: CASSQVGTSVNEQFF.

This sequence joins TRBV5-4 and TRBJ2-5; TRBD2 aligns across 8 bases. This CDR3 is 14 amino acids long. From germline, CDR1 is SGHNT and CDR2 YYREEE (reference sequence). Losses at the gene ends were 2 bases for V and 5 bases for J; bases not matched to a gene: 5. The CDR3 loop is CASSFSGGGETQYF. The CDR3 coding sequence is TGTGCCAGCAGCTTTTCGGGGGGGGGCGAGACCCAGTACTTC.

V is TRBV5-4 and J is TRBJ2-1; unclear D gene. The V end was cut by 1 base, the J end by 10 bases, with 12 bases between. CDR1 SGHNT and CDR2 YYREEE come from the germline V gene (reference sequence). The CDR3 extends over 13 amino acids. CDR3 amino acids: CASSLSLLEEQFF. For the CDR3, the DNA is TGTGCCAGCAGCTTGTCGCTACTTGAAGAGCAGTTCTTC.

J is TRBJ1-2 and V is TRBV2, with TRBD1 as a possible D gene (6 bases). The germline V and J ends were trimmed by 6 bases and 4 bases, with 12 bases remaining between them. Germline assignment: CDR1 SNHLY and CDR2 FYNNEI. The CDR3 spans 13 residues. The CDR3 DNA reads TGTGCCAGCAGGGACAGTCTCCTCTATGGCTACACCTTC. The encoded protein is CASRDSLLYGYTF.

This CDR3 reads CASRLGGQGAYEQYF. CDR3 DNA: TGCGCCAGCCGCCTCGGCGGGCAGGGGGCCTACGAGCAGTACTTC. The chain couples TRBV5-1 to TRBJ2-7; 7 bases fit TRBD1. This CDR3 comprises 15 residues. The germline gives CDR1 SGHRS, CDR2 YFSETQ. With V trimmed by 7 bases and J by 2 bases, 12 bases remained unmatched.

The chain links TRBV6-6 to TRBJ2-7; 9 nucleotides match TRBD1. CDR3 length equals 16 residues. Trimming removed 6 bases from V and 4 bases from J; junction bases left unmatched: 13. Per germline, CDR1 MNHNY and CDR2 SVGAGI (reference sequence). In DNA, the CDR3 is TGTGCCAGCAGCAACGCACCCGGGACAGGGCCTTACGAGCAGTACTTC. Protein: CASSNAPGTGPYEQYF.

This clone showed up just once. The chain carries TRBV7-9 and TRBJ1-1; D ambiguous. The germline V and J ends were trimmed by 1 base and 1 base, with 7 bases remaining between them. Germline values: CDR1 SEHNR, CDR2 FQNEAQ (reference sequence). CDR3 length: 14 amino acids. For the CDR3, the DNA is TGTGCCAGCAGCTTAGAGTCGGGGAACACTGAAGCTTTCTTT. Its translation: CASSLESGNTEAFF.

This clone was detected only once. The chain couples TRBV7-6 to TRBJ2-7, with 7 nucleotides matching TRBD1. CDR1 is SGHVS, CDR2 FNYEAQ, per germline. This CDR3 is 15 amino acids long. The junction had 12 bases not matched to a gene; V was cut back by 5 bases and J by 5 bases. CDR3 nucleotide sequence: TGTGCCAGCAGCCTCATCGGGGACAGCGGCAACGAGCAGTACTTC. It specifies CASSLIGDSGNEQYF.

Concerning this clone: Mismatch with germline at one junction end may stem from a read error. The V and J genes are TRBV7-9 and TRBJ1-4; the match to TRBD1 covers 7 bases. This CDR3 region has 16 residues. Germline lookup yields CDR1 SEHNR and CDR2 FQNEAQ (reference sequence). The CDR3 region is CSSSLDRTSSNEKLFF. CDR3 nucleotides: TGTTCCAGCAGCTTGGACAGGACAAGTTCTAATGAAAAACTGTTTTTT.

This clone was seen only a few times. This sequence joins TRBV11-2 and TRBJ2-2; tentative D call: TRBD2 (7 bases). Looked up from germline, CDR1 is SGHAT and CDR2 is FQNNGV. The CDR3 runs 15 residues. The V and J ends lost 5 bases and 5 bases respectively, with 15 bases between them. Here the CDR3 reads CASSIGGGPTGELFF. As DNA, the CDR3 is TGTGCCAGCAGCATAGGGGGGGGGCCGACCGGGGAGCTGTTTTTT. The variable domain in full, with the rest retrieved from reference TRBV11-2 and TRBJ2-2, is EAGVAQSPRYKIIEKRQSVAFWCNPISGHATLYWYQQILGQGPKLLIQFQNNGVVDDSQLPKDRFSAERLKGVDSTLKIQPAKLEDSAVYLCASSIGGGPTGELFFGEGSRLTVL.

This rearrangement joins TRBV6-1 to TRBJ1-1; the D is unclear. This CDR3 has 15 amino acids. Germline CDR1 and CDR2: MNHNS and SASEGT. The germline V and J ends were trimmed by 3 bases and 5 bases, with 16 bases remaining between them. The chain's CDR3 is CASSEVGRQGTEAFF. CDR3 bases: TGTGCCAGCAGTGAGGTAGGGAGGCAAGGAACTGAAGCTTTCTTT.

This clone has a single count. The chain recombines TRBV6-1 with TRBJ1-6, with 9 bases that match TRBD1. The V gene's germline CDR1 is MNHNS and CDR2 SASEGT. The CDR3 has 16 residues. The J segment lost 10 bases and the V segment lost 0 bases, leaving 7 bases of the junction unmatched. In nucleotides, the CDR3 is TGTGCCAGCAGTGAAGCGACCGGGACAGGGAACTCACCCCTCCACTTT. Protein sequence: CASSEATGTGNSPLHF.